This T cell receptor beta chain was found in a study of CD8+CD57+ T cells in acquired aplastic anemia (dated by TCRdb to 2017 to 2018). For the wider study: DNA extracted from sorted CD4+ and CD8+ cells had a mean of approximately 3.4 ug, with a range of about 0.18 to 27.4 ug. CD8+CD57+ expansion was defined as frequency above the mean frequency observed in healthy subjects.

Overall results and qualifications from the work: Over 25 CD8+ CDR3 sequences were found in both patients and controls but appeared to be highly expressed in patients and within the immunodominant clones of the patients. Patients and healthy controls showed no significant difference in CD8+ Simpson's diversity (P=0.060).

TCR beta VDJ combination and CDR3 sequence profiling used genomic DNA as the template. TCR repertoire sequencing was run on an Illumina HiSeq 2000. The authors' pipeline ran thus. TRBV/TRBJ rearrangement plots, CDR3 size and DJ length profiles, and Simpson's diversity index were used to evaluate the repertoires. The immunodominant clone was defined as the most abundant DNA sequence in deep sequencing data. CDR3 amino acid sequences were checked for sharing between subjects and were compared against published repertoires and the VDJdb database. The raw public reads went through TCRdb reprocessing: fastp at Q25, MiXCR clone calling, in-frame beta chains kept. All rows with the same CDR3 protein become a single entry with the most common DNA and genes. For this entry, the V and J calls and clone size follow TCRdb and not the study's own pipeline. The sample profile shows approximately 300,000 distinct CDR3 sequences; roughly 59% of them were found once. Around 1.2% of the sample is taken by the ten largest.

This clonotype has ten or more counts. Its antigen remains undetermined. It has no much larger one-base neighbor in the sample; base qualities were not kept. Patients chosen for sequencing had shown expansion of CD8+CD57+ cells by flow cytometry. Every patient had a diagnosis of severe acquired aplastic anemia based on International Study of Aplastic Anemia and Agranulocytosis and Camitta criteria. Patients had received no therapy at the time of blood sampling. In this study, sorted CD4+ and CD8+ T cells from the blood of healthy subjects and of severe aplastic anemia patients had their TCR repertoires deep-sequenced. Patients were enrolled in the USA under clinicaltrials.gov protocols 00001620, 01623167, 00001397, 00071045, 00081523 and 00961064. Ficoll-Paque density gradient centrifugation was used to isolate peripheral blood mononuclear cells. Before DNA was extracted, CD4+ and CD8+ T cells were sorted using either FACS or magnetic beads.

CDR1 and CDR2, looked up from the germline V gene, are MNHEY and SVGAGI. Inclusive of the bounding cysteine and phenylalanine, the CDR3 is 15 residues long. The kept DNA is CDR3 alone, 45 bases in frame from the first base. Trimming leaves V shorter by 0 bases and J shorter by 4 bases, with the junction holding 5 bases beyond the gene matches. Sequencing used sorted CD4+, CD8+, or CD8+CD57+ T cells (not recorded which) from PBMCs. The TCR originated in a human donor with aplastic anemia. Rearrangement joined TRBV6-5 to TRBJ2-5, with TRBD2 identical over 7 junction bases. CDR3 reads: CASSYSAGGRETQYF. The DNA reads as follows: TGTGCCAGCAGTTACTCGGCCGGGGGGAGAGAGACCCAGTACTTC.